These 20 T cell receptor beta chains share one sample of origin, sequenced in a study of tumor-infiltrating lymphocytes in primary liver carcinoma. The authors took blood RNA from unsorted whole blood and also extracted germline DNA. A constant-region primer primed TCR beta cDNA synthesis from about 490 ng of total RNA. For TCR beta, libraries were produced by three nested multiplex PCR rounds using slightly modified ARM-PCR. PCR rounds one and two used TRBV1-TRBV30 forward primers with a C-beta reverse primer for roughly 9 cycles each. One entry per CDR3 protein, called by TCRdb with MiXCR from the multiplex PCR reads. In the table there are about 310,000 distinct CDR3 sequences, about three fifths of which are singletons. The material sequenced was peripheral blood. Receptor source: a woman aged 25-40 years with primary liver carcinoma and hepatitis B virus infection.

This clonotype was detected only once. One base away lies a much larger clone, so this may be a sequencing read error. The CDR3 DNA reads as TGTGCCAGCAGCAAGGGGCTTAATTTGAACAATGAGCAGTTCTTC. Its protein is CASSKGLNLNNEQFF. J is TRBJ2-1 and V is TRBV6-2 or TRBV6-3, with D perhaps TRBD1 (5 bases). Germline lookup yields CDR1 MNHEY and CDR2 SVGEGT. V lost 6 bases, J lost 5 bases, and 17 bases lay in between. This CDR3 contains 15 residues.

As to this clonotype: A much more abundant neighbour one base away suggests this may be a read error. The gene calls are TRBV4-1 and TRBJ2-5; possibly TRBD1 for D (6 bases). Per germline, CDR1 MGHRA and CDR2 YSYEKL. CDR3 length equals 14 residues. The CDR3 nucleotides read TGCGCCGGCAGTCTATCACACAGGGAAGAGACCCAGTACTTC. Amino acids: CAGSLSHREETQYF.

This clonotype was recorded once. Compared with germline, one end of the junction differs, possibly owing to a read error. The chain links TRBV6-5 to TRBJ2-3; TRBD1 might be the D (5 bases). CDR3 length: 15 residues. Germline CDR1 is MNHEY and CDR2 is SVGAGI. CDR3 bases: TGTGTCAGCAGAAGAGACAGAGCTAGCACAGATACGCAGTATTTT. Protein product: CVSRRDRASTDTQYF.

The chain carries TRBV28 and TRBJ1-4, with 8 nucleotides matching TRBD1. The CDR3 sequence is 15 residues long. V was pared by 5 bases and J by 8 bases, with 10 bases of the junction left unmatched. The germline gives CDR1 MDHEN, CDR2 SYDVKM. The CDR3 protein is CASSTTGGIYEKLFF. In nucleotides, the CDR3 is TGTGCCAGCAGTACAACAGGGGGGATCTACGAAAAACTGTTTTTT.

Notes on this clonotype: With a much larger clone just one base away, this may be a read error. The chain joins TRBV12-3 or TRBV12-4 to TRBJ2-1; D is ambiguous. The CDR3 is made up of 15 amino acids. V shed 5 bases and J shed 9 bases, with 20 bases lying between them. The CDR3 sequence: CASSPSFPLNTEQFF. The DNA of the CDR3 is TGTGCCAGCAGTCCCAGTTTTCCCCTTAACACTGAGCAGTTCTTC.

This chain connects TRBV30 to TRBJ1-5; 7 bases line up with TRBD1. V shed 4 bases and J 4 bases; nucleotides not matched to a gene: 4. The CDR3 runs 13 residues. Per the germline V gene, CDR1 is GTSNPN and CDR2 is SVGIG (reference sequence). CDR3 coding DNA: TGTGCCTGGAATCAGGGGGTAAATCAGCCCCAGCATTTT. Amino acid sequence: CAWNQGVNQPQHF.

Note on this clonotype: One end of the junction does not line up with germline, which may come from a read error. The rearrangement uses TRBV6-2 or TRBV6-3 and TRBJ2-5; D perhaps matches TRBD2 (6 bases). The CDR3 loop spans 16 amino acids. Per germline, CDR1 MNHEY and CDR2 SVGEGT. The CDR3 region has the DNA TGTGCCAGCAGTTACGCAGGGACTGCCCTTGGGGAGATCCAGTACTTC. Its translation is CASSYAGTALGEIQYF.

Remarks on this clonotype: A much larger clone sits a single nucleotide away, making a read error possible. V is TRBV4-2 and J is TRBJ2-7, with TRBD2 identical over 7 bases. This CDR3 has 16 amino acids. The germline V gene encodes CDR1 LGHNA and CDR2 YNFKEQ. In DNA form, the CDR3 reads TGTGCCAGCAGGCAAGACTCCGGGCGCGGGAGCTACGAGCAGTACTTC. It encodes CASRQDSGRGSYEQYF.

In the case of this clonotype: Just one base apart from a much larger clone, this may be a read error. The chain couples TRBV6-2 or TRBV6-3 to TRBJ2-1, with D perhaps TRBD1 (6 bases). Germline assignment: CDR1 MNHEY and CDR2 SVGEGT. V was clipped by 5 bases and J by 2 bases, with 13 bases between them. The CDR3 spans 15 residues. In DNA form, the CDR3 reads TGTGCCAGCAGTCCCCCCGAGGGGGCCTACAATGAGCAGTTCTTC. As protein: CASSPPEGAYNEQFF.

As regards this clonotype: This may be a read error, as it is one base from a much larger clone. J is TRBJ1-2 and V is TRBV6-6; no reliable D call. The CDR3 has 12 amino acids. Germline V lookup: CDR1 MNHNY, CDR2 SVGAGI (reference sequence). The CDR3 loop reads CPSSYSGYGYTF. The CDR3 bases are TGTCCCAGCAGTTACTCCGGCTATGGCTACACCTTC.

This clonotype was detected a few times. This chain uses TRBV12-3 or TRBV12-4 with TRBJ1-6; D is uncertain. Trimming removed 6 bases from V and 0 bases from J, with 12 bases in between. The CDR3 has 16 residues. The CDR3 DNA reads TGTGCCAGCAGCCCCGGGGTACCCTCCTATAATTCACCCCTCCACTTT. It encodes CASSPGVPSYNSPLHF.

CDR3 DNA: TGTGCCAGTGGCCCCGGGGGTAGCAGAAACACAGATACGCAGTATTTT. Encoded protein: CASGPGGSRNTDTQYF. The genes are TRBV11-2 and TRBJ2-3; TRBD2 is a possible D gene (6 bases). The CDR3 is made up of 16 amino acids. Trimming shortened V by 9 bases and J by 2 bases, and 21 bases separated the two germline ends. The germline V gene has CDR1 SGHAT and CDR2 FQNNGV.

For this clonotype: One junction end does not reproduce the germline sequence, and a read error may be involved. The chain is built from TRBV5-4 and TRBJ2-3, with 7 bases matching TRBD1. The length of the CDR3 is 12 residues. The germline gives CDR1 SGHNT, CDR2 YYREEE (reference sequence). CDR3 bases: TGTGCCAGCAGCTGGGGGACAGATACGCATTATTTT. Encoded protein: CASSWGTDTHYF.

This clonotype showed up just a few times. The chain joins TRBV12-5 to TRBJ2-1, with D unclear. This CDR3 has 13 residues. V lost 3 bases and J 6 bases, leaving 9 bases between the germline ends. CDR1 and CDR2 (germline): LGHNT, FRNRAP. The CDR3: CASGLRLLNEQFF. The CDR3, as DNA: TGTGCTAGTGGTTTAAGACTGCTCAATGAGCAGTTCTTC.

The V and J genes are TRBV12-3 or TRBV12-4 and TRBJ2-1; a weak D match, TRBD2 (6 bases). The CDR3 sequence is 14 residues long. With 6 bases removed from V and 9 bases from J, the gap between germline ends came to 18 bases. CDR3 DNA sequence: TGTGCCAGCAGGCCCCTCTCGGGAGCGTCTGAGCAGTTCTTC. Translating gives CASRPLSGASEQFF.

This CDR3 reads CACSLQGVLNSPLHF. CDR3 bases: TGTGCCTGTAGCCTTCAAGGGGTTTTGAATTCACCCCTCCACTTT. This chain joins TRBV11-1 and TRBJ1-6; the D gene is possibly TRBD1 (5 bases). V shed 11 bases and J shed 7 bases, with 21 bases lying between them. This CDR3 contains 15 residues. Per germline, CDR1 SGHAT and CDR2 FQDESV (reference sequence).

The rearrangement joins TRBV30 to TRBJ2-7; perhaps TRBD1 as D (6 bases). Germline V gene lookup returns CDR1 GTSNPN and CDR2 SVGIG (reference sequence). The CDR3 is made up of 14 amino acids. Trimming took off 5 bases at V and 1 base at J, with 15 bases between the two ends. This CDR3 is CAWGTGTFSYEQYF. The CDR3 nucleotides are TGTGCCTGGGGAACCGGGACATTTTCCTACGAGCAGTACTTC. The full variable domain, in which reference TRBV30 and TRBJ2-7 provide the parts outside the CDR3, is SQTIHQWPATLVQPVGSPLSLECTVEGTSNPNLYWYRQAAGRGLQLLFYSVGIGQISSEVPQNLSASRPQDRQFILSSKKLLLSDSGFYLCAWGTGTFSYEQYFGPGTRLTVT.

This clonotype showed up just once. This chain connects TRBV5-1 to TRBJ2-5; a possible D gene is TRBD2 (5 bases). The CDR3 consists of 15 residues. V lost 4 bases to trimming and J lost 2 bases, with 15 bases between them. Germline CDR1 reads SGHRS; CDR2 reads YFSETQ. The DNA of the CDR3 is TGCGCCAGCAGCCCCGGGATAGGGCGTCAAGAGACCCAGTACTTC. It specifies CASSPGIGRQETQYF.

This clonotype was seen repeatedly, ten times or more. This sequence joins TRBV6-5 and TRBJ2-5, with D perhaps TRBD1 (5 bases). In germline, CDR1 is MNHEY, CDR2 SVGAGI. The germline V and J ends were trimmed by 7 bases and 0 bases, with 12 bases remaining between them. This CDR3 is built from 14 residues. The CDR3 loop is CASTQPGYQETQYF. DNA for the CDR3: TGTGCCAGCACCCAACCAGGGTACCAAGAGACCCAGTACTTC.

V and J are TRBV11-2 and TRBJ1-1; D is unclear. CDR1 SGHAT and CDR2 FQNNGV come from the germline V gene. The V end was cut by 6 bases, the J end by 11 bases, with 22 bases between. CDR3 size: 14 residues. CDR3 nucleotides: TGTGCCAGCAGTGTAGAACATGGAGTGAGTGATGCTTTCTTT. It yields the protein CASSVEHGVSDAFF.